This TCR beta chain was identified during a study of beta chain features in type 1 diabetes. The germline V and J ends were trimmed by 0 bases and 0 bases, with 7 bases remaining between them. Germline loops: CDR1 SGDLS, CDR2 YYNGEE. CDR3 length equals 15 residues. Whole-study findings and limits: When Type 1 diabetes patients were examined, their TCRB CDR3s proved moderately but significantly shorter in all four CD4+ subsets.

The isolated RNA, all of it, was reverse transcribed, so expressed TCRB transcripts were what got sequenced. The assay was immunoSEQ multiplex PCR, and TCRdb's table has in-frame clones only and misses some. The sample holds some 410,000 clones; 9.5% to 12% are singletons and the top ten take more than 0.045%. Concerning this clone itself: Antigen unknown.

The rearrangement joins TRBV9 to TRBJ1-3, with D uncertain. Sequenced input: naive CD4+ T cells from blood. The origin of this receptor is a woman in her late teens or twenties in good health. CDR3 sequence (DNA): TGTGCCAGCAGCGTAGGGAGCCACTCTGGAAACACCATATATTTT. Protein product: CASSVGSHSGNTIYF.